The 18 T cell receptor beta chains reported below all come from one sample, sequenced in a study of response to subunit inactivated influenza vaccine. TCRdb called the RT-PCR reads again in MiXCR, with one record for every CDR3 protein. The sample consists of 610,000 or so distinct CDR3 sequences, 12% to 15% of them appearing once. This material consisted of PBMCs from blood, taken less than 13 days after vaccination. The origin of the receptors is a man aged 50-59 years who received an inactivated influenza vaccine.

Written as DNA, the CDR3 is TGTGCCAGCAGCAAAGAGGACAGGGTGGTACTTCAGCCCCAGCATTTT. Translated, it gives CASSKEDRVVLQPQHF. The chain carries TRBV21-1 and TRBJ1-5; the table's TRBD1 call for D was not verified on the DNA. TRBV21-1 is recorded as a pseudogene. CDR3 size: 16 residues.

CDR3 region: CASTKEGLPYF. Written as DNA, the CDR3 is TGTGCCAGCACGAAAGAGGGGCTCCCTTACTTC. V and J are TRBV2 and TRBJ2-5; D assignment may be TRBD1 or TRBD2 (5 bases each). This CDR3 spans 11 amino acids. Germline CDR1 is SNHLY and CDR2 is FYNNEI. The germline V and J ends were trimmed by 7 bases and 14 bases, with 17 bases remaining between them.

This clonotype was seen ten or more times. The rearrangement uses TRBV12-3 or TRBV12-4 and TRBJ2-3, with no clear D. This CDR3 is 13 amino acids long. Trimming pared 2 bases from V and 2 bases from J, leaving 5 bases between. The CDR3, as DNA: TGTGCCAGCAGTTTACTATTCACAGATACGCAGTATTTT. It yields the protein CASSLLFTDTQYF.

CDR3 loop: CASRPQGDVYGYTF. The CDR3 coding sequence is TGTGCCAGCAGACCTCAGGGGGACGTCTATGGCTACACCTTC. The V call is TRBV12-3 or TRBV12-4, the J call TRBJ1-2; 7 positions agree with TRBD1. The ends lost 6 bases at V and 4 bases at J; junction bases unmatched: 8. The length of the CDR3 is 14 residues.

The chain joins TRBV15 to TRBJ2-1; D is ambiguous. The germline V gene has CDR1 LNHNV and CDR2 YYDKDF (reference sequence). The V end lost 0 bases, the J end lost 4 bases, and 10 bases lay between the germline ends. This CDR3 spans 15 amino acids. CDR3 DNA sequence: TGTGCCACCAGCAGAGAAGGAGCAGCTTACAATGAGCAGTTCTTC. It is translated as CATSREGAAYNEQFF.

The chain carries TRBV20-1 and TRBJ2-2; 7 bases are shared with TRBD2. V shed 5 bases and J 5 bases; nucleotides not matched to a gene: 8. CDR1 and CDR2 (germline): DFQATT, SNEGSKA (reference sequence). CDR3 size: 14 residues. Here the CDR3 reads CSAQEGSGTGELFF. For the CDR3, the DNA is TGCAGTGCTCAGGAAGGTAGCGGGACCGGGGAGCTGTTTTTT.

The chain uses TRBV7-2 and TRBJ2-5; D remains ambiguous. This CDR3 region has 13 residues. V lost 1 base and J 5 bases, leaving 8 bases between the germline ends. Germline values: CDR1 SGHTA, CDR2 FQGNSA. CDR3 coding DNA: TGTGCCAGCAGCTTAGGAATGAGGGAGACCCAGTACTTC. Protein: CASSLGMRETQYF. Complete variable domain (other parts from reference TRBV7-2 and TRBJ2-5): GAGVSQSPSNKVTEKGKDVELRCDPISGHTALYWYRQSLGQGLEFLIYFQGNSAPDKSGLPSDRFSAERTGGSVSTLTIQRTQQEDSAVYLCASSLGMRETQYFGPGTRLLVL.

This clonotype was found many times. V usage is TRBV5-1 and J usage is TRBJ2-1; 8 bases map to TRBD1. The germline V gene encodes CDR1 SGHRS and CDR2 YFSETQ. With V trimmed by 5 bases and J by 5 bases, 3 bases remained unmatched. The CDR3 extends over 13 amino acids. The DNA for the CDR3 is TGCGCCAGCAGAATGGGACAGGACAATGAGCAGTTCTTC. Amino acids: CASRMGQDNEQFF.

The chain combines TRBV5-1 with TRBJ2-5; a weak D match, TRBD1 (6 bases). CDR1 is SGHRS and CDR2 is YFSETQ in the germline V gene. Trimming shortened V by 4 bases and J by 4 bases, and 17 bases separated the two germline ends. The CDR3 contains 15 residues. DNA for the CDR3: TGCGCCAGCAGCCAGGACAGCCATGGGGGAGAGACCCAGTACTTC. This sequence encodes CASSQDSHGGETQYF.

Only a few counts were recorded for this clonotype. This sequence joins TRBV28 and TRBJ2-5; 7 bases fit TRBD1. V shed 5 bases, J shed 4 bases, and the junction held 7 bases outside the gene matches. This CDR3 has 14 residues. Germline-derived CDR1 and CDR2 are MDHEN and SYDVKM. CDR3 loop: CASSLRQGLETQYF. In nucleotides, the CDR3 is TGTGCCAGCAGTCTTAGACAGGGCCTAGAGACCCAGTACTTC.

J is TRBJ2-1 and V is TRBV27; tentatively, D is TRBD2 (5 bases). Germline V gene data show CDR1 as MNHEY and CDR2 as SMNVEV (reference sequence). This CDR3 has 14 amino acids. V lost 5 bases and J lost 3, with 11 bases in between. The CDR3 sequence: CASSGAENYNEQFF. The CDR3 DNA follows: TGTGCCAGCAGTGGAGCGGAGAACTACAATGAGCAGTTCTTC.

This clonotype has more than one count but fewer than ten. The rearrangement joins TRBV12-3 or TRBV12-4 to TRBJ1-2; D remains ambiguous. Between the trimmed V and J ends, which lost 6 bases and 4 bases, there was a span of 9 bases. This CDR3 is 12 amino acids long. CDR3 coding DNA: TGTGCCAGCAGCCCTTTTACCTATGGCTACACCTTC. This encodes CASSPFTYGYTF.

CDR3: CASSINYGYTF. CDR3 nucleotide sequence: TGTGCCAGCAGTATTAACTATGGCTACACCTTC. J is TRBJ1-2 and V is TRBV12-3 or TRBV12-4, with D hard to call. The CDR3 is made up of 11 amino acids. V was cut by 5 bases and J by 1 base, with 2 bases left in between.

This clonotype was counted only a few times. J is TRBJ2-7 and V is TRBV30; 9 bases are shared with TRBD2. Germline V gene sequence: CDR1 GTSNPN, CDR2 SVGIG (reference sequence). V was clipped by 8 bases and J by 6 bases; unmatched bases: 11. The CDR3 has 13 amino acids. CDR3: CALEAGGPIEQYF. CDR3 DNA sequence: TGTGCCCTTGAGGCGGGAGGGCCGATCGAGCAGTACTTC.

The V and J genes are TRBV5-1 and TRBJ2-7; D possibly corresponds to TRBD2 (5 bases). Deletions cut 3 bases from V and 4 bases from J, with 14 bases between. There are 14 residues in the CDR3. Germline V CDR1 and CDR2: SGHRS, YFSETQ. CDR3 sequence: CASSYTSRAYEQYF. CDR3 sequence (DNA): TGCGCCAGCAGCTACACGTCGAGGGCGTACGAGCAGTACTTC.

The chain recombines TRBV5-1 with TRBJ2-7, with D possibly matching TRBD2 (5 bases). The germline CDR1 and CDR2 sequences are SGHRS and YFSETQ. The V end lost 0 bases, the J end lost 2 bases, and 9 bases lay between the germline ends. The CDR3 runs 14 residues. The CDR3 region has the DNA TGCGCCAGCAGCTTGGTTCTGGAGGCCTACGAGCAGTACTTC. This encodes CASSLVLEAYEQYF.

For the CDR3, the DNA is TGTGCCAGTAGTATCGTGCCTCCTGGAACCAATCAGCCCCAGCATTTT. This codes for CASSIVPPGTNQPQHF. The chain recombines TRBV19 with TRBJ1-5, with D uncertain. The CDR3 totals 16 residues. Trimming took 3 bases from V and 3 from J, leaving 15 bases between them. Germline CDR1 is LNHDA and CDR2 is SQIVND (reference sequence). The complete variable domain, with remaining parts taken from reference TRBV19 and TRBJ1-5, reads DGGITQSPKYLFRKEGQNVTLSCEQNLNHDAMYWYRQDPGQGLRLIYYSQIVNDFQKGDIAEGYSVSREKKESFPLTVTSAQKNPTAFYLCASSIVPPGTNQPQHFGDGTRLSIL.

This clonotype was seen repeatedly, ten times or more. This sequence joins TRBV29-1 and TRBJ1-5, with D perhaps TRBD1 (6 bases). Germline CDR1 SQVTM, CDR2 ANQGSEA. Trimming stripped 4 bases from V and 3 bases from J, with 10 bases between. CDR3 size: 13 residues. CDR3 sequence: CSVAGEPNQPQHF. The CDR3 coding sequence is TGCAGCGTTGCAGGGGAACCCAATCAGCCCCAGCATTTT. Complete variable domain (other parts from reference TRBV29-1 and TRBJ1-5): SAVISQKPSRDICQRGTSLTIQCQVDSQVTMMFWYRQQPGQSLTLIATANQGSEATYESGFVIDKFPISRPNLTFSTLTVSNMSPEDSSIYLCSVAGEPNQPQHFGDGTRLSIL.